A selection of T cell receptor beta chains follows, all from one sample in a study of cytomegalovirus exposure and HLA in healthy donors. The protocol was immunoSEQ multiplex PCR, while the TCRdb copy is restricted to in-frame clones and leaves out a portion. The sample has around 170,000 clones; over 65% are singletons. The sample taken for sequencing was PBMCs. Receptors originate from a woman aged 50 to 60 in good health and CMV-seropositive. CDR3s include the opening cysteine and the closing phenylalanine or tryptophan. D genes are given only for firm matches. Clone size is not always given. Where it is, it says once, few, many or a class for expanded clones.

d_gene: .
j_gene: TRBJ2-1
abundance: once
v_gene: TRBV5-1
CDR3aa: CASSTRTATDNEQFF
CDR3nt: TGCGCCAGCAGCACACGGACAGCAACTGACAATGAGCAGTTCTTC

d_gene: .
j_gene: TRBJ1-1
abundance: .
v_gene: TRBV9
CDR3aa: CASSVAGRQTEAFF
CDR3nt: TGTGCCAGCAGCGTAGCCGGTCGACAGACAGAAGCTTTCTTT

d_gene: .
j_gene: TRBJ2-7
abundance: .
v_gene: TRBV4-3
CDR3aa: CASSQDSSSYEQYF
CDR3nt: TGCGCCAGCAGCCAAGACTCGTCCTCCTACGAGCAGTACTTC

d_gene: .
j_gene: TRBJ2-3
abundance: .
v_gene: TRBV5-1
CDR3aa: CASSILGHSTDTQYF
CDR3nt: TGCGCCAGCAGCATCTTGGGGCACAGCACAGATACGCAGTATTTT

d_gene: .
j_gene: TRBJ1-5
abundance: .
v_gene: TRBV5-8
CDR3aa: CASSPGLRQPQHF
CDR3nt: TGTGCCAGCAGCCCGGGACTAAGACAGCCCCAGCATTTT

d_gene: .
j_gene: TRBJ2-1
abundance: .
v_gene: TRBV7-3
CDR3aa: CASSPLEVPYNEQFF
CDR3nt: TGTGCCAGCAGCCCTTTAGAGGTCCCCTACAATGAGCAGTTCTTC

d_gene: .
j_gene: TRBJ1-1
abundance: .
v_gene: TRBV6-6
CDR3aa: CASSKLQGLYDTEAFF
CDR3nt: TGTGCCAGCAGTAAATTACAGGGATTATATGACACTGAAGCTTTCTTT

d_gene: TRBD2
j_gene: TRBJ2-7
abundance: .
v_gene: TRBV7-3
CDR3aa: CASSLGSSGGDEQYF
CDR3nt: TGTGCCAGCAGCTTAGGGTCTAGCGGGGGAGACGAGCAGTACTTC

d_gene: .
j_gene: TRBJ2-1
abundance: .
v_gene: TRBV19
CDR3aa: CASSIGGMNEQFF
CDR3nt: TGTGCCAGTAGTATTGGCGGGATGAATGAGCAGTTCTTC

d_gene: TRBD1
j_gene: TRBJ1-1
abundance: .
v_gene: TRBV7-8
CDR3aa: CASSLRGQGNTEAFF
CDR3nt: TGTGCCAGCAGCTTAAGGGGGCAAGGGAACACTGAAGCTTTCTTT

d_gene: TRBD2
j_gene: TRBJ2-3
abundance: .
v_gene: TRBV7-7
CDR3aa: CASSPTSGASTDTQYF
CDR3nt: TGTGCTAGCAGCCCGACTAGCGGGGCGAGCACAGATACGCAGTATTTT

d_gene: .
j_gene: TRBJ2-3
abundance: once
v_gene: TRBV19
CDR3aa: CASSVTREPTDTQYF
CDR3nt: TGTGCCAGTAGCGTGACTAGAGAGCCCACAGATACGCAGTATTTT

d_gene: TRBD1
j_gene: TRBJ2-3
abundance: .
v_gene: TRBV7-2
CDR3aa: CASSLAMWDRGDTQYF
CDR3nt: TGTGCCAGCAGCTTAGCAATGTGGGACAGGGGGGATACGCAGTATTTT

d_gene: TRBD2
j_gene: TRBJ2-5
abundance: .
v_gene: TRBV11-2
CDR3aa: CASSRGLAGGETQYF
CDR3nt: TGTGCCAGCAGCCGAGGCCTAGCGGGGGGGGAGACCCAGTACTTC

d_gene: TRBD2
j_gene: TRBJ2-1
abundance: .
v_gene: TRBV25-1
CDR3aa: CASSERPAGYNEQFF
CDR3nt: TGTGCCAGCAGTGAGCGGCCAGCGGGGTACAATGAGCAGTTCTTC

d_gene: .
j_gene: TRBJ1-5
abundance: few
v_gene: TRBV6-6
CDR3aa: CASSYQGRDNQPQHF
CDR3nt: TGTGCCAGCAGTTACCAGGGCAGAGACAATCAGCCCCAGCATTTT

d_gene: TRBD1
j_gene: TRBJ2-7
abundance: .
v_gene: TRBV25-1
CDR3aa: CASRPGTGSYEQYF
CDR3nt: TGTGCCAGCAGGCCCGGGACAGGTTCCTACGAGCAGTACTTC

d_gene: .
j_gene: TRBJ2-7
abundance: .
v_gene: TRBV30
CDR3aa: CACGSYEQYF
CDR3nt: TGTGCCTGTGGCAGCTACGAGCAGTACTTC

d_gene: TRBD2
j_gene: TRBJ2-3
abundance: .
v_gene: TRBV27
CDR3aa: CASSFSGGMTDTQYF
CDR3nt: TGTGCCAGCAGTTTTAGCGGGGGAATGACAGATACGCAGTATTTT

d_gene: .
j_gene: TRBJ1-3
abundance: .
v_gene: TRBV11-2
CDR3aa: CASSPTLRGSSGNTIYF
CDR3nt: TGTGCCAGCAGCCCTACTTTGCGAGGAAGTTCTGGAAACACCATATATTTT

d_gene: .
j_gene: TRBJ2-3
abundance: .
v_gene: TRBV6-5
CDR3aa: CASKGWSDTQYF
CDR3nt: TGTGCCAGCAAGGGGTGGTCAGATACGCAGTATTTT

d_gene: .
j_gene: TRBJ2-7
abundance: .
v_gene: TRBV7-9
CDR3aa: CSSSAKVRAADPYEQYF
CDR3nt: TGTTCCAGCAGCGCGAAAGTGAGAGCGGCCGACCCCTACGAGCAGTACTTC

d_gene: TRBD1
j_gene: TRBJ2-3
abundance: .
v_gene: TRBV18
CDR3aa: CASSPGTGSTDTQYF
CDR3nt: TGTGCCAGCTCACCAGGGACAGGGAGCACAGATACGCAGTATTTT

d_gene: TRBD1
j_gene: TRBJ2-2
abundance: .
v_gene: TRBV5-1
CDR3aa: CASSSTGGGDTGELFF
CDR3nt: TGCGCCAGCAGCTCTACAGGGGGCGGCGACACCGGGGAGCTGTTTTTT

d_gene: .
j_gene: TRBJ1-2
abundance: .
v_gene: TRBV4-2
CDR3aa: CASSQEGMSGGYTF
CDR3nt: TGTGCCAGCAGCCAAGAGGGGATGAGCGGTGGCTACACCTTC

d_gene: TRBD2
j_gene: TRBJ2-1
abundance: .
v_gene: TRBV19
CDR3aa: CASSTGLAGGNEQFF
CDR3nt: TGTGCCAGTAGTACCGGACTAGCGGGGGGGAATGAGCAGTTCTTC

d_gene: TRBD2
j_gene: TRBJ2-3
abundance: .
v_gene: TRBV7-2
CDR3aa: CASSLIAGLTDTQYF
CDR3nt: TGTGCCAGCAGCCTTATAGCGGGGTTGACAGATACGCAGTATTTT

d_gene: .
j_gene: TRBJ2-3
abundance: .
v_gene: TRBV2
CDR3aa: CASSEEEFSDTQYF
CDR3nt: TGTGCCAGCAGTGAAGAGGAGTTTTCAGATACGCAGTATTTT

d_gene: .
j_gene: TRBJ2-1
abundance: .
v_gene: TRBV7-2
CDR3aa: CASSLQRTNEQFF
CDR3nt: TGTGCCAGCAGCTTACAGCGAACCAATGAGCAGTTCTTC

d_gene: TRBD1
j_gene: TRBJ1-5
abundance: few
v_gene: TRBV5-6
CDR3aa: CASHRGSQPQHF
CDR3nt: TGTGCCAGCCACAGGGGGTCACAGCCCCAGCATTTT

d_gene: .
j_gene: TRBJ1-2
abundance: few
v_gene: TRBV20-1
CDR3aa: CSATGNGYTF
CDR3nt: TGCAGTGCGACAGGAAATGGCTACACCTTC

d_gene: TRBD2
j_gene: TRBJ2-1
abundance: .
v_gene: TRBV7-2
CDR3aa: CASSLDRGGGAYNEQFF
CDR3nt: TGTGCCAGCAGCTTAGATCGGGGCGGGGGGGCCTACAATGAGCAGTTCTTC

d_gene: .
j_gene: TRBJ1-5
abundance: few
v_gene: TRBV4-1
CDR3aa: CASSQEEGFSNQPQHF
CDR3nt: TGCGCCAGCAGCCAAGAGGAGGGCTTTAGCAATCAGCCCCAGCATTTT

d_gene: TRBD2
j_gene: TRBJ2-3
abundance: .
v_gene: TRBV2
CDR3aa: CANLAGPAGDTQYF
CDR3nt: TGTGCCAACTTAGCGGGGCCGGCAGGAGATACGCAGTATTTT

d_gene: .
j_gene: TRBJ1-2
abundance: .
v_gene: TRBV4-3
CDR3aa: CASSQERGGSGYTF
CDR3nt: TGCGCCAGCAGCCAAGAACGCGGGGGAAGCGGCTACACCTTC

d_gene: TRBD2
j_gene: TRBJ2-7
abundance: .
v_gene: TRBV4-2
CDR3aa: CASSQEGSGGASYEQYF
CDR3nt: TGTGCCAGCAGCCAAGAAGGGAGCGGGGGGGCTTCCTACGAGCAGTACTTC

d_gene: TRBD2
j_gene: TRBJ2-5
abundance: .
v_gene: TRBV27
CDR3aa: CASSFGGGVSETQYF
CDR3nt: TGTGCCAGCAGTTTTGGCGGGGGGGTGTCAGAGACCCAGTACTTC

d_gene: .
j_gene: TRBJ1-1
abundance: .
v_gene: TRBV7-9
CDR3aa: CASSLEVLTANTEAFF
CDR3nt: TGTGCCAGCAGCTTAGAAGTTCTAACAGCGAACACTGAAGCTTTCTTT

d_gene: TRBD1
j_gene: TRBJ2-7
abundance: .
v_gene: TRBV30
CDR3aa: CARAGTGTYEQYF
CDR3nt: TGTGCCCGGGCCGGGACAGGGACCTACGAGCAGTACTTC

d_gene: .
j_gene: TRBJ2-3
abundance: .
v_gene: TRBV4-3
CDR3aa: CASSQDPQVPDTQYF
CDR3nt: TGCGCCAGCAGCCAAGATCCGCAGGTCCCAGATACGCAGTATTTT

d_gene: .
j_gene: TRBJ1-1
abundance: .
v_gene: TRBV6-6
CDR3aa: CASSYLGGAEAFF
CDR3nt: TGTGCCAGCAGTTACTTGGGGGGGGCTGAAGCTTTCTTT

d_gene: .
j_gene: TRBJ2-1
abundance: .
v_gene: TRBV5-1
CDR3aa: CASSLWRDEQFF
CDR3nt: TGCGCCAGCAGCTTGTGGAGGGATGAGCAGTTCTTC

d_gene: .
j_gene: TRBJ2-2
abundance: once
v_gene: TRBV19
CDR3aa: CASSNLADTGELFF
CDR3nt: TGTGCCAGTAGTAACCTAGCTGACACCGGGGAGCTGTTTTTT

d_gene: .
j_gene: TRBJ1-5
abundance: .
v_gene: TRBV7-9
CDR3aa: CASSPAGDEPQHF
CDR3nt: TGTGCCAGCAGCCCCGCAGGGGACGAGCCCCAGCATTTT